Shown below are 8 T cell receptor beta chains from a single sample sequenced in a study of human T cells and chemical hapten exposure. MiXCR, applied by TCRdb to the RACE reads, yields one record per CDR3 protein. Here the sample spans some 120,000 distinct CDR3 sequences, around 10% being singletons. Sample time point: patch test 1, 2 weeks after DPC sensitization. Treatment indicated: therapeutic diphenylcyclopropenone sensitization with weekly scalp DPC. The material sequenced was whole blood, taken in connection with sensitization to the hapten diphenylcyclopropenone (DPC). The source is a woman in her forties or fifties with alopecia areata. Some clones in this sample may be carry-over from other donors' samples.

This clonotype was counted at least ten times. The CDR3 nucleotides read TGTGCCAGCTCACCGCGACCAGGGCCCTCTGGAAACACCATATATTTT. It translates to CASSPRPGPSGNTIYF. V gene TRBV18 combines with J gene TRBJ1-3; a possible D gene is TRBD1 (5 bases). This CDR3 has 16 residues. CDR1 KGHSH and CDR2 LQKENI come from the germline V gene. The V and J ends lost 3 bases and 0 bases respectively, with 12 bases between them.

The chain has TRBV20-1 and TRBJ2-7, with no clear D. This CDR3 spans 13 amino acids. Trimming stripped 5 bases from V and 5 bases from J, with 16 bases between. Germline CDR1 is DFQATT and CDR2 is SNEGSKA (reference sequence). CDR3 sequence (DNA): TGCAGTGCTCCCCAATCGTCCCGCCACGAGCAGTACTTC. Amino acid sequence: CSAPQSSRHEQYF.

This clonotype was counted only a few times. The chain combines TRBV7-2 with TRBJ2-5; 8 bases match TRBD2. CDR1 is SGHTA and CDR2 is FQGNSA in the germline V gene. V lost 1 base, J lost 13 bases, and 8 bases stayed unmatched. This CDR3 region has 13 residues. The CDR3 is CASSLESGGPRYF. CDR3 nucleotide sequence: TGTGCCAGCAGCTTAGAAAGCGGGGGCCCCCGGTACTTC.

This clonotype was found many times. The gene calls are TRBV6-1 and TRBJ2-3; 9 bases align to TRBD1. The CDR3 runs 15 residues. The trim removed 8 bases at V and 14 bases at J, leaving 20 bases unmatched. Germline CDR1 is MNHNS and CDR2 is SASEGT. CDR3 residues: CASDEQGAFSQAPYF. The CDR3 nucleotides read TGTGCCAGCGATGAACAGGGGGCATTCTCGCAGGCTCCGTATTTT.

At least ten counts were recorded for this clonotype. The chain couples TRBV20-1 to TRBJ1-1; 8 bases agree with TRBD1. The CDR3 contains 13 residues. Germline lookup yields CDR1 DFQATT and CDR2 SNEGSKA (reference sequence). Unmatched junction bases numbered 3, after V lost 6 bases and J lost 0 bases. The CDR3 here is CSAPGGMNTEAFF. The CDR3 DNA follows: TGCAGTGCACCAGGGGGCATGAACACTGAAGCTTTCTTT.

The chain has TRBV28 and TRBJ2-7; 8 bases match TRBD1. This CDR3 is 13 amino acids long. J lost 3 bases, V lost 10 bases, and 8 bases had no gene match. Germline CDR1 and CDR2: MDHEN and SYDVKM. The CDR3 spells CATLGDRFYEQYF. The CDR3 bases are TGTGCCACCTTGGGGGACAGGTTCTACGAGCAGTACTTC. Based on the CDR3 plus reference TRBV28 and TRBJ2-7, the full variable domain is DVKVTQSSRYLVKRTGEKVFLECVQDMDHENMFWYRQDPGLGLRLIYFSYDVKMKEKGDIPEGYSVSREKKERFSLILESASTNQTSMYLCATLGDRFYEQYFGPGTRLTVT.

The chain joins TRBV27 to TRBJ1-2, with 8 bases that match TRBD1. Trimming removed 8 bases from V and 4 bases from J; junction bases left unmatched: 6. The germline V gene has CDR1 MNHEY and CDR2 SMNVEV (reference sequence). This CDR3 region has 13 residues. The CDR3 region has the DNA TGTGCCAGCCGGGGACAGGTTACCTATGGCTACACCTTC. Amino acid sequence: CASRGQVTYGYTF.

This clonotype was observed at least ten times. This chain joins TRBV2 and TRBJ2-5; D might be TRBD2 (5 bases). CDR1 SNHLY and CDR2 FYNNEI come from the germline V gene. CDR3 size: 13 residues. The CDR3 region is CASAVGGQETQYF. The CDR3 coding sequence is TGTGCTTCAGCGGTCGGAGGCCAAGAGACCCAGTACTTC.